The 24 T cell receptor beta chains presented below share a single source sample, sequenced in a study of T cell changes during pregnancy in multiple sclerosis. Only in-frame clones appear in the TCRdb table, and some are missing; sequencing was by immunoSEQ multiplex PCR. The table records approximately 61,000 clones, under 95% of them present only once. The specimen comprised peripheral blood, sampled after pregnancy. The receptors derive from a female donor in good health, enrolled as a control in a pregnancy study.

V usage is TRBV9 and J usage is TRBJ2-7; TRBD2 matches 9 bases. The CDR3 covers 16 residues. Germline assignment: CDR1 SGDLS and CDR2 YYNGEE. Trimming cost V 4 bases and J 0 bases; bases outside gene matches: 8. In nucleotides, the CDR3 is TGTGCCAGCAGCCCCTCAGCGGGGGGCTTCTCCTACGAGCAGTACTTC. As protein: CASSPSAGGFSYEQYF. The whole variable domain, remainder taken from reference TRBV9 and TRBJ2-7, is DSGVTQTPKHLITATGQRVTLRCSPRSGDLSVYWYQQSLDQGLQFLIQYYNGEERAKGNILERFSAQQFPDLHSELNLSSLELGDSALYFCASSPSAGGFSYEQYFGPGTRLTVT.

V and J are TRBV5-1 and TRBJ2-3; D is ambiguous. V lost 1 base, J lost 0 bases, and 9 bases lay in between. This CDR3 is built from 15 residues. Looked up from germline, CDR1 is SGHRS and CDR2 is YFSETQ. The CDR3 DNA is TGCGCCAGCAGCTTGCAAGCGTCGAGCACAGATACGCAGTATTTT. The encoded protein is CASSLQASSTDTQYF.

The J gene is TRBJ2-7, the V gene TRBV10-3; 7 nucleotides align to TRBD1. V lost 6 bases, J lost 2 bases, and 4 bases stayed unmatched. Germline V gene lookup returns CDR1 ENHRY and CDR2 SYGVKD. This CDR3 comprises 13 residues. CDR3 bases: TGTGCCATCAGATTCGACAGGGCCTACGAGCAGTACTTC. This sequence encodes CAIRFDRAYEQYF.

The CDR3 DNA sequence: TGTGCCAGCAGTGCAGCCCCAGGAAACACCATATATTTT. Translated, it gives CASSAAPGNTIYF. The chain recombines TRBV6-1 with TRBJ1-3; D gene uncertain. Trimming stripped 4 bases from V and 4 bases from J, with 8 bases between. Germline CDR1 reads MNHNS; CDR2 reads SASEGT. The CDR3 runs to 13 residues.

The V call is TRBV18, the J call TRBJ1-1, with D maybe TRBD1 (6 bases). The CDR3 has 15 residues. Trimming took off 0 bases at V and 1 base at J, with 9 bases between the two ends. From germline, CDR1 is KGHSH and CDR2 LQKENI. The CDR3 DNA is TGTGCCAGCTCACCACCCGGACAGCAGAACACTGAAGCTTTCTTT. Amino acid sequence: CASSPPGQQNTEAFF.

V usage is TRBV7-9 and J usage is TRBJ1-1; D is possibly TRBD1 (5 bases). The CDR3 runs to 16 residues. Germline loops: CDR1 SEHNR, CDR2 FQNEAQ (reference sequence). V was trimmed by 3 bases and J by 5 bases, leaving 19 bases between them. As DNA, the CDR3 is TGTGCCAGCAGCTTGAAAGGGGTTCGAAAGGGAACTGAAGCTTTCTTT. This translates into CASSLKGVRKGTEAFF.

The CDR3 DNA reads as TGTGCCAGCAGCAGGGACAGGGAGGACTATGGCTACACCTTC. Encoded protein: CASSRDREDYGYTF. This chain joins TRBV7-2 and TRBJ1-2; TRBD1 matches 9 bases. With V trimmed by 5 bases and J by 3 bases, 4 bases remained unmatched. This CDR3 is built from 14 residues. CDR1 and CDR2 (germline): SGHTA, FQGNSA.

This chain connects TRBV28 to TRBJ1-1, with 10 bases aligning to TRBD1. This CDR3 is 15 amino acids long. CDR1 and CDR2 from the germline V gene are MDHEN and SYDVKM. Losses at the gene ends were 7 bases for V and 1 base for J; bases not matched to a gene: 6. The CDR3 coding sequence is TGTGCCAGCAACCGGGACAGGGGAACGAACACTGAAGCTTTCTTT. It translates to CASNRDRGTNTEAFF.

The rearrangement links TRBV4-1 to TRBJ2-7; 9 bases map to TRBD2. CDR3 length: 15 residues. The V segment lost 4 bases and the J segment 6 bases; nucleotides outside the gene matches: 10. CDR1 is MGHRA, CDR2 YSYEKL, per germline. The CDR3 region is CASSPPGLAISEQYF. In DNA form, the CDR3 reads TGCGCCAGCAGCCCACCGGGACTAGCCATCTCCGAGCAGTACTTC.

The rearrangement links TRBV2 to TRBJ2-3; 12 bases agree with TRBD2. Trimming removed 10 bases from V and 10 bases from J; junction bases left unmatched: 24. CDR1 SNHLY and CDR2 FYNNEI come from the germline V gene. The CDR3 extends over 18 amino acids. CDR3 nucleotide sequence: TGTGCCACATCTCTAACTAGCGGGGGGCTCACCAGAAGAACCGCGCAGTATTTT. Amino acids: CATSLTSGGLTRRTAQYF.

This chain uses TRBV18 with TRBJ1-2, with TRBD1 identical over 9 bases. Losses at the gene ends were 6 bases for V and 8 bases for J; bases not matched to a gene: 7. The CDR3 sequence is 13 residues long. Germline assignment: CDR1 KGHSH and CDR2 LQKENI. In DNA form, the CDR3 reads TGTGCCAGCTCGACTACAGGGGGCAGAGGCTACACCTTC. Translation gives CASSTTGGRGYTF.

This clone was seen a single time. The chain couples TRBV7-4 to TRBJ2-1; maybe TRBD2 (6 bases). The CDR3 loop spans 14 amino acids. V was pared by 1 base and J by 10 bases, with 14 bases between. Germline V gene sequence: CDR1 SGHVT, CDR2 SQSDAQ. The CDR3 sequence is CASSLVGGGCEQFF. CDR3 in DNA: TGTGCCAGCAGCTTAGTGGGAGGAGGGTGCGAGCAGTTCTTC.

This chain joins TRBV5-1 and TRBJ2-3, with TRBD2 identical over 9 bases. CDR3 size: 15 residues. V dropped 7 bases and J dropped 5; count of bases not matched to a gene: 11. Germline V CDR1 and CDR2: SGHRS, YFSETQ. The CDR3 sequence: CASRPAGGRGDTQYF. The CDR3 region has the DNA TGCGCCAGCCGCCCCGCGGGAGGGCGGGGAGATACGCAGTATTTT.

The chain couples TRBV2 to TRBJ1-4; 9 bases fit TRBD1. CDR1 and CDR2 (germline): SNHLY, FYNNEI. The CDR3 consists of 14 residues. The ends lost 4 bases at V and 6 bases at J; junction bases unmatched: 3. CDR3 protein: CASSAGTGYEKLFF. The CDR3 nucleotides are TGTGCCAGCAGTGCTGGGACAGGGTATGAAAAACTGTTTTTT.

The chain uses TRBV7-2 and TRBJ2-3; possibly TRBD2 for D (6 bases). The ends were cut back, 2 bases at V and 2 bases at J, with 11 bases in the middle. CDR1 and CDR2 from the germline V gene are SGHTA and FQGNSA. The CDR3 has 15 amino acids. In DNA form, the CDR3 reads TGTGCCAGCAGCTTACTGGGACTGTACACAGATACGCAGTATTTT. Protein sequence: CASSLLGLYTDTQYF. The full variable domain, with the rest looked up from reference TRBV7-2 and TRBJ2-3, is GAGVSQSPSNKVTEKGKDVELRCDPISGHTALYWYRQSLGQGLEFLIYFQGNSAPDKSGLPSDRFSAERTGGSVSTLTIQRTQQEDSAVYLCASSLLGLYTDTQYFGPGTRLTVL.

The CDR3 loop is CASSLEAGYYGYTF. The DNA of the CDR3 is TGTGCCAGCAGCTTGGAGGCAGGGTATTATGGCTACACCTTC. The genes are TRBV5-4 and TRBJ1-2; maybe TRBD1 (5 bases). CDR3 length: 14 residues. The ends were cut back, 0 bases at V and 5 bases at J, with 11 bases in the middle. Germline V gene lookup returns CDR1 SGHNT and CDR2 YYREEE (reference sequence). The full variable domain, rest sourced from reference TRBV5-4 and TRBJ1-2, is ETGVTQSPTHLIKTRGQQVTLRCSSQSGHNTVSWYQQALGQGPQFIFQYYREEENGRGNFPPRFSGLQFPNYSSELNVNALELDDSALYLCASSLEAGYYGYTFGSGTRLTVV.

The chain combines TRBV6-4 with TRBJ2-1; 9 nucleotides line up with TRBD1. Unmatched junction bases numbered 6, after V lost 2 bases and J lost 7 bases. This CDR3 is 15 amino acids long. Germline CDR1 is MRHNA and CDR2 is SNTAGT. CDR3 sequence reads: CASSDRVGQGNEQFF. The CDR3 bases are TGTGCCAGCAGTGACCGAGTAGGACAGGGGAATGAGCAGTTCTTC.

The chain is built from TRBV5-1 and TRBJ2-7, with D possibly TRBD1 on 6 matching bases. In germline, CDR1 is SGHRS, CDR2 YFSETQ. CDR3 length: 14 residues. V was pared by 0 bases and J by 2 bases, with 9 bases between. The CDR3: CASSLGGQTYEQYF. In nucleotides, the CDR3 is TGCGCCAGCAGCTTGGGAGGACAGACCTACGAGCAGTACTTC.

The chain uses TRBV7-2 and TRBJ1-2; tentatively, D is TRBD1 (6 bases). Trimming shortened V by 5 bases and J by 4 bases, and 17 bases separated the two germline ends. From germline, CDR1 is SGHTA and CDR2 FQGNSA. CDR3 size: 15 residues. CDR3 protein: CASSVTGIGGYGYTF. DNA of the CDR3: TGTGCCAGCAGCGTCACAGGGATAGGGGGCTATGGCTACACCTTC.

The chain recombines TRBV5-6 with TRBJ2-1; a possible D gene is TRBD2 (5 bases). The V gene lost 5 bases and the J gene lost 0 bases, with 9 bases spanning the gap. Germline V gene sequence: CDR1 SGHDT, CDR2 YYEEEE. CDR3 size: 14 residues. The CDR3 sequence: CASRDGISYNEQFF. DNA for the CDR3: TGTGCCAGCAGAGACGGGATCTCCTACAATGAGCAGTTCTTC.

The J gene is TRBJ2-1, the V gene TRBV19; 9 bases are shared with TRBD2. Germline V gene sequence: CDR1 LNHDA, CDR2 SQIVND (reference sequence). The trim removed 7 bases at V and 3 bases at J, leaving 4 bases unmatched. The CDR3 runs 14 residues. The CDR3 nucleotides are TGTGCCAGTAAGGAGCGGGAGGACTACAATGAGCAGTTCTTC. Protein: CASKEREDYNEQFF.

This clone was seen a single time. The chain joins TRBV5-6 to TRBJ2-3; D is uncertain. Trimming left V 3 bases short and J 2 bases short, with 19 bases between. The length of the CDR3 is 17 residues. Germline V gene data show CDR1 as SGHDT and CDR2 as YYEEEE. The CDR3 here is CASSSLPVIRPTDTQYF. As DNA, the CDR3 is TGTGCCAGCAGCTCGCTACCGGTCATCCGTCCCACAGATACGCAGTATTTT.

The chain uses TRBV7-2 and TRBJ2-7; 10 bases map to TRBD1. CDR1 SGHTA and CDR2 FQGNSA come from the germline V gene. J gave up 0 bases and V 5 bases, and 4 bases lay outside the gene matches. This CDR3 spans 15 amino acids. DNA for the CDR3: TGTGCCAGCAGCCCCCGGACAGGGGGCTCCTACGAGCAGTACTTC. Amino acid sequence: CASSPRTGGSYEQYF.

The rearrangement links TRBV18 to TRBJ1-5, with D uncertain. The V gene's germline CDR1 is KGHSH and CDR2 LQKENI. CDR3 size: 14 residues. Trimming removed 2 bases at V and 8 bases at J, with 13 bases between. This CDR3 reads CASSPRSGDEPQHF. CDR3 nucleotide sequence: TGTGCCAGCTCACCAAGGAGCGGGGATGAGCCCCAGCATTTT.